Presented here are 28 T cell receptor beta chains from one specimen sequenced in a study of blood T cell repertoires in COVID-19. Sequenced by immunoSEQ multiplex PCR; TCRdb stores in-frame clones only, minus some. The sample lists a few hundred thousand clones, 80% to 90% occurring once. Sequenced sample: PBMCs or T cells enriched from blood (not recorded which). These receptors were obtained from a man aged 25 to 45 who had recovered from COVID-19.

The gene calls are TRBV11-2 and TRBJ1-1, with TRBD1 identical over 8 bases. The V gene end was trimmed by 3 bases and the J gene end by 6 bases; junction bases not matched to a gene: 6. There are 14 residues in the CDR3. CDR1 is SGHAT, CDR2 FQNNGV, per germline. CDR3 bases: TGTGCCAGCAGCTTCACACAGGGGGGCCCTGAAGCTTTCTTT. This codes for CASSFTQGGPEAFF.

The V and J genes are TRBV11-2 and TRBJ2-1; TRBD2 matches 9 bases. Germline values: CDR1 SGHAT, CDR2 FQNNGV. The CDR3 loop spans 15 amino acids. V was clipped by 3 bases and J by 8 bases; unmatched bases: 8. CDR3: CASSLGSGRGYEQFF. In nucleotides, the CDR3 is TGTGCCAGCAGCTTGGGTAGCGGGAGAGGGTATGAGCAGTTCTTC.

The chain recombines TRBV7-8 with TRBJ1-1, with D uncertain. CDR3 size: 14 residues. The ends were cut back, 5 bases at V and 3 bases at J, with 13 bases in the middle. Germline loops: CDR1 SGHVS, CDR2 FQNEAQ. The CDR3 sequence is CASSQQEVYTEAFF. CDR3 bases: TGTGCCAGCAGCCAGCAGGAGGTTTACACTGAAGCTTTCTTT.

The V gene is TRBV13, the J gene TRBJ2-7; 7 nucleotides match TRBD1. Germline V lookup: CDR1 PRHDT, CDR2 FYEKMQ (reference sequence). J was trimmed by 3 bases and V by 4 bases; bases with no gene match: 6. The CDR3 consists of 14 residues. This chain's CDR3 is CASSYTGADYEQYF. The CDR3 DNA sequence: TGTGCCAGCAGCTATACAGGGGCGGACTACGAGCAGTACTTC. The variable domain in full, with the rest retrieved from reference TRBV13 and TRBJ2-7, is AAGVIQSPRHLIKEKRETATLKCYPIPRHDTVYWYQQGPGQDPQFLISFYEKMQSDKGSIPDRFSAQQFSDYHSELNMSSLELGDSALYFCASSYTGADYEQYFGPGTRLTVT.

The CDR3 nucleotides read TGTGCCAGCAGTCTCGCACAGGGTTCCTACGAGCAGTACTTC. Translation gives CASSLAQGSYEQYF. The chain recombines TRBV27 with TRBJ2-7; the D gene is possibly TRBD1 (6 bases). The germline V gene has CDR1 MNHEY and CDR2 SMNVEV (reference sequence). The V and J ends lost 5 bases and 1 base respectively, with 12 bases between them. The CDR3 has 14 amino acids.

The genes are TRBV28 and TRBJ1-1, with 9 nucleotides matching TRBD1. The CDR3 spans 14 residues. Germline V gene sequence: CDR1 MDHEN, CDR2 SYDVKM. The ends lost 9 bases at V and 1 base at J; junction bases unmatched: 6. Here the CDR3 reads CASQHRGRNTEAFF. The DNA for the CDR3 is TGTGCCAGTCAGCACAGGGGGCGGAACACTGAAGCTTTCTTT.

The CDR3 protein is CASTSGTGGFEQYF. CDR3 DNA sequence: TGTGCCAGTACCTCCGGGACAGGGGGCTTCGAGCAGTACTTC. The chain is built from TRBV19 and TRBJ2-7, with 12 bases lining up with TRBD1. This CDR3 has 14 amino acids. The germline V gene encodes CDR1 LNHDA and CDR2 SQIVND (reference sequence). V was clipped by 7 bases and J by 6 bases; unmatched bases: 7.

The chain combines TRBV3-1 (or the pseudogene TRBV3-2) with TRBJ2-7; D perhaps matches TRBD2 (5 bases). CDR1 is LGHDT, CDR2 YNNKEL, per germline (reference sequence). The CDR3 totals 15 residues. Trimming cost V 2 bases and J 3 bases, with 14 bases left between them. The chain's CDR3 is CASSQLLSGIYEQYF. The CDR3 DNA follows: TGTGCCAGCAGCCAACTTTTGTCGGGGATCTACGAGCAGTACTTC.

V and J are TRBV27 and TRBJ1-4; 9 positions agree with TRBD1. The germline V gene has CDR1 MNHEY and CDR2 SMNVEV (reference sequence). With 7 bases clipped from V and 2 bases from J, the junction kept 11 bases outside the gene matches. This CDR3 region has 17 residues. CDR3 sequence reads: CASIHGDREITNEKLFF. DNA of the CDR3: TGTGCCAGCATCCATGGGGACAGGGAGATTACTAATGAAAAACTGTTTTTT.

Comments on this clone: Distinct nucleotide sequences in the sample also encode this CDR3. The chain joins TRBV27 to TRBJ2-7; 7 bases match TRBD1. This CDR3 has 13 amino acids. CDR1 is MNHEY and CDR2 is SMNVEV in the germline V gene (reference sequence). The V segment lost 4 bases and the J segment 2 bases; nucleotides outside the gene matches: 2. CDR3 region: CASSSTGAYEQYF. The CDR3 DNA follows: TGTGCCAGCAGTTCCACAGGGGCCTACGAGCAGTACTTC.

The chain combines TRBV9 with TRBJ1-2; D is unresolved. Germline CDR1 is SGDLS and CDR2 is YYNGEE. The V end lost 6 bases, the J end lost 7 bases, and 16 bases lay between the germline ends. The CDR3 spans 13 residues. CDR3 amino acids: CASNDGSARGYTF. Written as DNA, the CDR3 is TGTGCCAGCAACGACGGGAGCGCTCGTGGCTACACCTTC.

This clone was recorded only once. This chain joins TRBV7-2 and TRBJ2-3; 7 bases match TRBD2. Germline V gene lookup returns CDR1 SGHTA and CDR2 FQGNSA. The CDR3 has 15 residues. After removal of 3 bases from V and 5 bases from J, the junction contained 8 bases not matched to a gene. The CDR3, as DNA: TGTGCCAGCAGCTTGAGAGCGGGACGGGGAGATACGCAGTATTTT. Translated, it gives CASSLRAGRGDTQYF.

This chain joins TRBV19 and TRBJ1-5, with TRBD1 as a possible D gene (6 bases). There are 15 residues in the CDR3. The germline V and J ends were trimmed by 0 bases and 4 bases, with 10 bases remaining between them. The germline V gene encodes CDR1 LNHDA and CDR2 SQIVND (reference sequence). The CDR3 sequence: CASSIEGAGNQPQHF. DNA for the CDR3: TGTGCCAGTAGTATAGAGGGGGCCGGGAATCAGCCCCAGCATTTT. Using reference TRBV19 and TRBJ1-5 for the parts outside the CDR3, the full variable domain is DGGITQSPKYLFRKEGQNVTLSCEQNLNHDAMYWYRQDPGQGLRLIYYSQIVNDFQKGDIAEGYSVSREKKESFPLTVTSAQKNPTAFYLCASSIEGAGNQPQHFGDGTRLSIL.

The chain uses TRBV6-2 or TRBV6-3 and TRBJ2-2; maybe TRBD2 (5 bases). Trimming took 4 bases from V and 8 from J, leaving 14 bases between them. The germline gives CDR1 MNHEY, CDR2 SVGEGT. The CDR3 covers 14 residues. Written as DNA, the CDR3 is TGTGCCAGCAGTTGGACCCTACTAGGGGGGGAGCTGTTTTTT. Residues: CASSWTLLGGELFF.

This chain connects TRBV30 to TRBJ1-1, with D unclear. The CDR3 is made up of 11 amino acids. Germline CDR1 is GTSNPN and CDR2 is SVGIG (reference sequence). Trimming shortened V by 2 bases and J by 7 bases, and 8 bases separated the two germline ends. As DNA, the CDR3 is TGTGCCTGGAGTAAGCGGAGTGAAGCTTTCTTT. As protein: CAWSKRSEAFF.

This chain connects TRBV2 to TRBJ1-2; a weak D match, TRBD1 (5 bases). This CDR3 spans 13 amino acids. Germline loops: CDR1 SNHLY, CDR2 FYNNEI. V was clipped by 4 bases and J by 10 bases, with 16 bases between them. CDR3 protein: CASSAELARVYTF. CDR3 nucleotides: TGTGCCAGCAGTGCCGAGTTAGCCAGGGTCTACACCTTC.

For this clone: This CDR3 is also generated by other DNA sequences in the sample. The chain recombines TRBV9 with TRBJ2-1; 8 nucleotides match TRBD2. V shed 5 bases, J shed 0 bases, and the junction held 4 bases outside the gene matches. Per germline, CDR1 SGDLS and CDR2 YYNGEE. This CDR3 region has 15 residues. CDR3 sequence (DNA): TGTGCCAGCAGTGCCAGCGGGAGCTCCTACAATGAGCAGTTCTTC. It codes for CASSASGSSYNEQFF.

The chain employs TRBV19 and TRBJ1-1; weak D call: TRBD1 (5 bases). CDR3 size: 14 residues. Germline lookup yields CDR1 LNHDA and CDR2 SQIVND (reference sequence). V lost 1 base and J lost 4, with 10 bases in between. The CDR3: CASSIASTVTEAFF. DNA for the CDR3: TGTGCCAGTAGTATAGCCTCGACAGTCACTGAAGCTTTCTTT.

The CDR3 coding sequence is TGTGCCATCAGAGCGGGGGGGGGCTACAATGAGCAGTTCTTC. Its protein product is CAIRAGGGYNEQFF. The chain recombines TRBV10-3 with TRBJ2-1; 10 nucleotides line up with TRBD2. V was pared by 6 bases and J by 3 bases, with 2 bases of the junction left unmatched. The germline CDR1 and CDR2 sequences are ENHRY and SYGVKD. The CDR3 covers 14 residues.

This chain uses TRBV19 with TRBJ1-5; no firm D call. The V and J ends lost 1 base and 4 bases respectively, with 11 bases between them. The CDR3 spans 15 residues. CDR1 is LNHDA and CDR2 is SQIVND in the germline V gene (reference sequence). The CDR3 reads CASSIGGVGNQPQHF. For the CDR3, the DNA is TGTGCCAGTAGTATAGGGGGAGTGGGGAATCAGCCCCAGCATTTT.

The CDR3 nucleotides are TGTGCCAGCAGCTTAGGTGACAGGGGGCCCTTCTCCTACGAGCAGTACTTC. It translates to CASSLGDRGPFSYEQYF. The rearrangement links TRBV7-2 to TRBJ2-7; TRBD1 aligns across 10 bases. In germline, CDR1 is SGHTA, CDR2 FQGNSA. The V gene end was trimmed by 1 base and the J gene end by 0 bases; junction bases not matched to a gene: 6. This CDR3 has 17 amino acids.

The rearrangement links TRBV6-5 to TRBJ2-7; TRBD2 matches 13 bases. This CDR3 has 15 amino acids. Looked up from germline, CDR1 is MNHEY and CDR2 is SVGAGI. V shed 6 bases, J shed 2 bases, and the junction held 4 bases outside the gene matches. CDR3 sequence (DNA): TGTGCCAGCAGGGGTGGACTAGCGGGAGCCTACGAGCAGTACTTC. It yields the protein CASRGGLAGAYEQYF.

This rearrangement joins TRBV24-1 to TRBJ2-1, with 7 bases matching TRBD1. CDR3 length equals 15 residues. After removal of 1 base from V and 4 bases from J, the junction contained 3 bases not matched to a gene. Germline CDR1 and CDR2: KGHDR and SFDVKD. Here the CDR3 DNA reads TGTGCCACCAGTGATTTTGGGACAGTTTACAATGAGCAGTTCTTC. Translated, it gives CATSDFGTVYNEQFF.

The chain couples TRBV4-3 to TRBJ2-7; 7 positions agree with TRBD2. From germline, CDR1 is LGHNA and CDR2 YSLEER. The V gene end was trimmed by 4 bases and the J gene end by 2 bases; junction bases not matched to a gene: 8. CDR3 size: 15 residues. CDR3 coding DNA: TGCGCCAGCAGCCCTTCTTGGGGGGGAACCTACGAGCAGTACTTC. Translated, it gives CASSPSWGGTYEQYF.

This chain connects TRBV7-6 to TRBJ2-1, with 12 nucleotides matching TRBD2. In germline, CDR1 is SGHVS, CDR2 FNYEAQ. The junction had 9 bases not matched to a gene; V was cut back by 5 bases and J by 4 bases. The CDR3 is 17 amino acids. CDR3 protein: CASSPRPGLAGYNEQFF. In DNA, the CDR3 is TGTGCCAGCAGCCCACGCCCGGGACTAGCGGGTTACAATGAGCAGTTCTTC.

The chain has TRBV5-4 and TRBJ1-6; weak D call: TRBD1 (5 bases). The CDR3 covers 14 residues. Germline CDR1 is SGHNT and CDR2 is YYREEE (reference sequence). V was pared by 1 base and J by 10 bases, with 12 bases between. CDR3 in amino acids: CASSLTGSTSPLHF. The CDR3 DNA follows: TGTGCCAGCAGCTTGACAGGATCAACATCACCCCTCCACTTT.

J is TRBJ2-7 and V is TRBV29-1; 9 positions agree with TRBD2. The CDR3 is 23 amino acids. Trimming at V came to 5 bases and at J to 3 bases, leaving 35 bases not matched to a gene. Germline V gene data show CDR1 as SQVTM and CDR2 as ANQGSEA. The chain's CDR3 is CSVLATAHHAGRVAGAQVYEQYF. CDR3 sequence (DNA): TGCAGCGTTCTTGCCACAGCACACCACGCGGGGCGGGTAGCGGGAGCGCAGGTCTACGAGCAGTACTTC.

The chain joins TRBV28 to TRBJ1-4; 11 bases align to TRBD1. The CDR3 consists of 14 residues. Germline CDR1 reads MDHEN; CDR2 reads SYDVKM. With V trimmed by 5 bases and J by 10 bases, 6 bases remained unmatched. The CDR3 loop reads CASSLGQGAGKLFF. The CDR3 coding sequence is TGTGCCAGCAGTCTTGGACAGGGGGCGGGAAAACTGTTTTTT.